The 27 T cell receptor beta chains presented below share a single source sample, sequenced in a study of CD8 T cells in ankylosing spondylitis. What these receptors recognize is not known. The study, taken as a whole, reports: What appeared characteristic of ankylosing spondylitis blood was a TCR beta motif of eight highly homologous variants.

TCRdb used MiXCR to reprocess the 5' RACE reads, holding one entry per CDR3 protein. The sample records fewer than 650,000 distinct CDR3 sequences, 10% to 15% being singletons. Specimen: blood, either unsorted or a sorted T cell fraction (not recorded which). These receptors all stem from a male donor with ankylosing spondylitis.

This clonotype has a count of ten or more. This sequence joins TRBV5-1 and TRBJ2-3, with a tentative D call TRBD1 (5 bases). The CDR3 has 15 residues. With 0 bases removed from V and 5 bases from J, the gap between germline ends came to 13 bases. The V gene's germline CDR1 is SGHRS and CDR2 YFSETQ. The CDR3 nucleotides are TGCGCCAGCAGCTTGGAGGGGCGGATTCTAGATACGCAGTATTTT. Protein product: CASSLEGRILDTQYF.

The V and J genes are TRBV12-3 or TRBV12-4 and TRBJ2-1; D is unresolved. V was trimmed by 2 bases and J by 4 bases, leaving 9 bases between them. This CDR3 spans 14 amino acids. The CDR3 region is CASSLSNEYNEQFF. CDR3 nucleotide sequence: TGTGCCAGCAGTTTATCCAACGAGTACAATGAGCAGTTCTTC.

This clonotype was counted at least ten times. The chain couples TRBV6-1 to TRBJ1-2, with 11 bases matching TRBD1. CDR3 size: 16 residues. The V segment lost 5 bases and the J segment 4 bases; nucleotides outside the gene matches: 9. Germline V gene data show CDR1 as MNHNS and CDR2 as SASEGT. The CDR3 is CASSPLRTGGGYGYTF. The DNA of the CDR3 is TGTGCCAGCAGTCCCCTCCGGACAGGGGGCGGCTATGGCTACACCTTC.

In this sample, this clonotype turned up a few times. The CDR3 loop reads CASSVAMATDTQYF. CDR3 nucleotides: TGTGCCAGCAGCGTAGCTATGGCCACAGATACGCAGTATTTT. The chain joins TRBV9 to TRBJ2-3; D not resolved. The CDR3 contains 14 residues. Looked up from germline, CDR1 is SGDLS and CDR2 is YYNGEE. The ends were cut back, 0 bases at V and 2 bases at J, with 7 bases in the middle.

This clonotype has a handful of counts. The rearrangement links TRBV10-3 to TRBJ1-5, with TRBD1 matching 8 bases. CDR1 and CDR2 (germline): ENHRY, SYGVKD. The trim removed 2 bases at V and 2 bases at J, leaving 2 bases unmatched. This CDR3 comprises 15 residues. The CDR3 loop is CAISEKGQGNQPQHF. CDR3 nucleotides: TGTGCCATCAGTGAGAAGGGACAGGGCAATCAGCCCCAGCATTTT.

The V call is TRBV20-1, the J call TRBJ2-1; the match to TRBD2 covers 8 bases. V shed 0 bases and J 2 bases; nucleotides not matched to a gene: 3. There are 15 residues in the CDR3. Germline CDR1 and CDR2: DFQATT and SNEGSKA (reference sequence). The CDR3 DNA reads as TGCAGTGCTAGAGATTTTAGCGGGACCTACAATGAGCAGTTCTTC. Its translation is CSARDFSGTYNEQFF.

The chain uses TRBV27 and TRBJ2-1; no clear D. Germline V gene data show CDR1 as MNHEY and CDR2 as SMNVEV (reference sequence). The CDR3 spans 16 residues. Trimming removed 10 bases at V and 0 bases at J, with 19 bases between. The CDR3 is CAMTFVSKSSYNEQFF. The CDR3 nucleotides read TGTGCCATGACTTTCGTGAGTAAAAGCTCCTACAATGAGCAGTTCTTC.

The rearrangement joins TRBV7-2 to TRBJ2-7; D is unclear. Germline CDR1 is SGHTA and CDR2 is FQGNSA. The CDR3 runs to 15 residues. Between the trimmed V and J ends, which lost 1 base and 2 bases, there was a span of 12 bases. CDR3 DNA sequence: TGTGCCAGCAGCTTAGGCGGTGAGCGAGCCTACGAGCAGTACTTC. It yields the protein CASSLGGERAYEQYF.

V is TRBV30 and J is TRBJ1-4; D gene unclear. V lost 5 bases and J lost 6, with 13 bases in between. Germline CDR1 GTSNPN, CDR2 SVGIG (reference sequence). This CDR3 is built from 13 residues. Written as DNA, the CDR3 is TGTGCCTGGGGTGCGGCCATCGATGAAAAACTGTTTTTT. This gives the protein CAWGAAIDEKLFF.

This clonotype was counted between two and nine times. The CDR3, as DNA: TGTGCCATCAGTGAGTCGTCCCACCGATCAGGCAAAGGCTACACCTTC. Translation: CAISESSHRSGKGYTF. The chain combines TRBV10-3 with TRBJ1-2; D is ambiguous. With 0 bases removed from V and 8 bases from J, the gap between germline ends came to 19 bases. The CDR3 has 16 residues. Germline CDR1 ENHRY, CDR2 SYGVKD.

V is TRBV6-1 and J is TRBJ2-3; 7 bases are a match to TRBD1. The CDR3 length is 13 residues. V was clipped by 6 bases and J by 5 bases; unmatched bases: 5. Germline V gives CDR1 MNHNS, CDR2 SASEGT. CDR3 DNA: TGTGCCAGCAGGGGCAGGGGGAAAGATACGCAGTATTTT. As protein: CASRGRGKDTQYF.

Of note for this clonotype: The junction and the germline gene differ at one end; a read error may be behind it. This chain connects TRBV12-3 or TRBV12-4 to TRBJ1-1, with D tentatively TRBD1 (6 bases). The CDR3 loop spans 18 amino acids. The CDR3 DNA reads TGTACCAGCAGTCCATCTAGGGTCTTGAGACAGGACGGCACTGAAGCTTTCTTT. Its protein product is CTSSPSRVLRQDGTEAFF.

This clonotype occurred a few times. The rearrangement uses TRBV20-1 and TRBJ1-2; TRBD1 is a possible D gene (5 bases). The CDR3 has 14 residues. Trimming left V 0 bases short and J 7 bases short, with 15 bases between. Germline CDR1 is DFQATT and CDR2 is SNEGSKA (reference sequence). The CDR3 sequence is CSARDRVRLGGYTF. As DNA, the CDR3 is TGCAGTGCTAGAGACAGGGTCAGGCTGGGTGGCTACACCTTC.

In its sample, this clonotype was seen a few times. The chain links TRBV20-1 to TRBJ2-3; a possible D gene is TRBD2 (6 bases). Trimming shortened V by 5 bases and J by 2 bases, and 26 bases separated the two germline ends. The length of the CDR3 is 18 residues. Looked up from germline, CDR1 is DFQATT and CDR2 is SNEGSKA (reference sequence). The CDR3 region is CSAVDGITTGSVTDTQYF. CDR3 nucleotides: TGCAGTGCTGTAGATGGGATCACTACCGGGAGCGTCACAGATACGCAGTATTTT.

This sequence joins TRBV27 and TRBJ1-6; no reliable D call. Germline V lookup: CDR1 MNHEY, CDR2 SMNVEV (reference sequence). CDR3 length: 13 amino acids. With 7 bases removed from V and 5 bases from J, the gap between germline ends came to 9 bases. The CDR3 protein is CASTWADNSPLHF. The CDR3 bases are TGTGCCAGCACGTGGGCCGATAATTCACCCCTCCACTTT.

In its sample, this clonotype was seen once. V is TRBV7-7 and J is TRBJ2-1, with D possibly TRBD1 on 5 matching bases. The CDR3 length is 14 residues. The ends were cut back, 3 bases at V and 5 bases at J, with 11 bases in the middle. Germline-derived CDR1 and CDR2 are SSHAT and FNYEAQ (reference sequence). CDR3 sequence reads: CASSFRQTNNEQFF. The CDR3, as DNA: TGTGCCAGCAGCTTCCGACAGACGAACAATGAGCAGTTCTTC.

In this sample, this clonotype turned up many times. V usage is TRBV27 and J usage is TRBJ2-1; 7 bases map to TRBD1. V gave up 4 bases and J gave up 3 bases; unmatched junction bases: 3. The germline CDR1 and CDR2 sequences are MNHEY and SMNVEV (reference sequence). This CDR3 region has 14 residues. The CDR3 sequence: CASSSTGDYNEQFF. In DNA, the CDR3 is TGTGCCAGCAGTTCAACAGGGGACTACAATGAGCAGTTCTTC.

The CDR3 nucleotides read TGTGCCAGCAGCCCGCTTCTGGAGCTGTTTTTT. Its protein product is CASSPLLELFF. This sequence joins TRBV11-2 and TRBJ2-2; D not certain. In germline, CDR1 is SGHAT, CDR2 FQNNGV. The germline V and J ends were trimmed by 5 bases and 10 bases, with 8 bases remaining between them. This CDR3 comprises 11 residues.

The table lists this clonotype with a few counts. The CDR3 nucleotides read TGTGCCAGCAGCTTAGAGCAGGGGTATTCACCCCTCCACTTT. The encoded protein is CASSLEQGYSPLHF. The chain is built from TRBV7-2 and TRBJ1-6; D may be TRBD1 (6 bases). V lost 1 base and J lost 8, with 9 bases in between. The CDR3 length is 14 residues. The germline V gene encodes CDR1 SGHTA and CDR2 FQGNSA.

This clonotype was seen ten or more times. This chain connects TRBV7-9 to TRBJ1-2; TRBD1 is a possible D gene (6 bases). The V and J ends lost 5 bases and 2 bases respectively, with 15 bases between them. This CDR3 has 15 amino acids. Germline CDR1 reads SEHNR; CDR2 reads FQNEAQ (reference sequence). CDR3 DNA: TGTGCCAGCAGCGTTCGTACCGGGACAAACTATGGCTACACCTTC. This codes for CASSVRTGTNYGYTF.

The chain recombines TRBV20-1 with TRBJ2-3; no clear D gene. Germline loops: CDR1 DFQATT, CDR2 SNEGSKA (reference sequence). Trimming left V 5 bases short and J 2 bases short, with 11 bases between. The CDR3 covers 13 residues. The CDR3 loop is CSASLGSTDTQYF. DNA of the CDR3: TGCAGTGCTTCCCTAGGTTCCACAGATACGCAGTATTTT.

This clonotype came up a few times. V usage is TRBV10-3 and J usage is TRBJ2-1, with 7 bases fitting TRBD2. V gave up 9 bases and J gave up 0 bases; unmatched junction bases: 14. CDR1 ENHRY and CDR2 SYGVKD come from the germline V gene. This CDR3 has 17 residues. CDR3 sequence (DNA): TGTGCCATTAGGGCCGGGCGGGAGAGGAGCTCCTACAATGAGCAGTTCTTC. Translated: CAIRAGRERSSYNEQFF.

As DNA, the CDR3 is TGTGCCAGCAGCCCCCTCGGGACAGGGGGAGAAAAACTGTTTTTT. This encodes CASSPLGTGGEKLFF. V usage is TRBV7-9 and J usage is TRBJ1-4; the match to TRBD1 covers 11 bases. V lost 5 bases to trimming and J lost 8 bases; unmatched junction nucleotides: 7. Germline values: CDR1 SEHNR, CDR2 FQNEAQ (reference sequence). CDR3 length equals 15 residues. Looking up the rest from reference TRBV7-9 and TRBJ1-4 gives the full variable domain: DTGVSQNPRHKITKRGQNVTFRCDPISEHNRLYWYRQTLGQGPEFLTYFQNEAQLEKSRLLSDRFSAERPKGSFSTLEIQRTEQGDSAMYLCASSPLGTGGEKLFFGSGTQLSVL.

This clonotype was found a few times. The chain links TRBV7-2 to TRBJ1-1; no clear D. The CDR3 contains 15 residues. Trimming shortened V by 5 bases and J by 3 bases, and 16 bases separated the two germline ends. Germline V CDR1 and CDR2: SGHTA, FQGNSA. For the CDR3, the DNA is TGTGCCAGCAGCCCAGATTCATCGAGGGACACTGAAGCTTTCTTT. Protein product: CASSPDSSRDTEAFF.

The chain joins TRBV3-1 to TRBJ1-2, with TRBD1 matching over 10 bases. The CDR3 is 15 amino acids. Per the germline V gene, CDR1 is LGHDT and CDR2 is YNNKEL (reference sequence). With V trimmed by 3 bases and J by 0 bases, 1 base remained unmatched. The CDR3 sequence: CASSQDRGSNYGYTF. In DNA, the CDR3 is TGTGCCAGCAGCCAGGACAGGGGGTCTAACTATGGCTACACCTTC.

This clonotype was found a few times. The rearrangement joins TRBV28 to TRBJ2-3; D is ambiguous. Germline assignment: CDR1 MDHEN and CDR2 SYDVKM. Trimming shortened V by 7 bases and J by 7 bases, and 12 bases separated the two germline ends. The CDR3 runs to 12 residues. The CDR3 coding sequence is TGTGCCAGCACATTTGAAGGAAATACGCAGTATTTT. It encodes CASTFEGNTQYF. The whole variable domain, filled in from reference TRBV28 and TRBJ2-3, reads DVKVTQSSRYLVKRTGEKVFLECVQDMDHENMFWYRQDPGLGLRLIYFSYDVKMKEKGDIPEGYSVSREKKERFSLILESASTNQTSMYLCASTFEGNTQYFGPGTRLTVL.

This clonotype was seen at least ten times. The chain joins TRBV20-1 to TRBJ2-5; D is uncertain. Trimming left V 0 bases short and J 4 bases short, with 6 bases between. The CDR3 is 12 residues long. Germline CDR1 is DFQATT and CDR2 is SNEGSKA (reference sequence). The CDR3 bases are TGCAGTGCTAGAGACAGATTAGAGACCCAGTACTTC. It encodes CSARDRLETQYF.